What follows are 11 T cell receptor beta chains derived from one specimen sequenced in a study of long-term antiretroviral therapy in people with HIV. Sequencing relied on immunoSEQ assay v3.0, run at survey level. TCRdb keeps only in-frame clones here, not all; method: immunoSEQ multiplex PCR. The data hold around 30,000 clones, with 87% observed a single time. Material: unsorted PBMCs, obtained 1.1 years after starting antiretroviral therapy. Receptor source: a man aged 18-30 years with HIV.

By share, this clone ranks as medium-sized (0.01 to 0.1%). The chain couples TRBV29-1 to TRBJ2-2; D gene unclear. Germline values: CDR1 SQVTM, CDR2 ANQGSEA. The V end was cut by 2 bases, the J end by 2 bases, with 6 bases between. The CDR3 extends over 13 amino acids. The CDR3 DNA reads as TGCAGCGTTGAAAACCTCAACACCGGGGAGCTGTTTTTT. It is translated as CSVENLNTGELFF.

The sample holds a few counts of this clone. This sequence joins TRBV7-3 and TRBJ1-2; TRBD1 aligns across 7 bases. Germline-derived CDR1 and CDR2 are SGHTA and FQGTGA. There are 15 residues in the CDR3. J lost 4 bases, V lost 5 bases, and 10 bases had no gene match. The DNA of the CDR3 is TGTGCCAGCAGCCCAACAGGGGTCATGGGCTATGGCTACACCTTC. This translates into CASSPTGVMGYGYTF.

The CDR3 spells CASSIVGGREQYF. The CDR3 DNA reads TGTGCCAGTAGTATAGTCGGGGGAAGGGAGCAGTACTTC. The chain combines TRBV19 with TRBJ2-5; D is perhaps TRBD2 (6 bases). V was clipped by 1 base and J by 11 bases, with 14 bases between them. The germline V gene encodes CDR1 LNHDA and CDR2 SQIVND (reference sequence). The CDR3 length is 13 residues.

Written as DNA, the CDR3 is TGCGCCAGCAGCTTGGTGCCGGAAGCTAACTATGGCTACACCTTC. It codes for CASSLVPEANYGYTF. The rearrangement joins TRBV5-1 to TRBJ1-2; D gene unclear. CDR1 is SGHRS and CDR2 is YFSETQ in the germline V gene. V was pared by 0 bases and J by 0 bases, with 9 bases between. CDR3 length: 15 amino acids.

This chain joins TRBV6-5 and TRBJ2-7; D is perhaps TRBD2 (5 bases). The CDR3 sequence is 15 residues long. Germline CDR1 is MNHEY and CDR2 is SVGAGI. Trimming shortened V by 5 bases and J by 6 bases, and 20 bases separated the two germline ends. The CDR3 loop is CASSPQMHLSGEQYF. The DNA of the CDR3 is TGTGCCAGCAGTCCTCAGATGCACCTAAGCGGCGAGCAGTACTTC.

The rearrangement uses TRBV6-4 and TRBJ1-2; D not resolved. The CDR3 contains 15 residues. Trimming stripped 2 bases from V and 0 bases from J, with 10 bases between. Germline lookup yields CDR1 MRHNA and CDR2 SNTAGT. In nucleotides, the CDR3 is TGTGCCAGCAGTGACGTCGAGTTTCCTAACTATGGCTACACCTTC. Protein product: CASSDVEFPNYGYTF.

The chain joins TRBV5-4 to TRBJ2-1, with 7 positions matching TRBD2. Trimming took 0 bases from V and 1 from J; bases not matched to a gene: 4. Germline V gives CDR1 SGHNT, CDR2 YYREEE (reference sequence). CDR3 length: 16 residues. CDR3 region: CASSLGLADSYNEQFF. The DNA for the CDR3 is TGTGCCAGCAGCTTGGGGCTAGCGGATTCCTACAATGAGCAGTTCTTC.

CDR3 DNA: TGTGCCAGCAGGGACCCATGGACCGAAGCTTTCTTT. Translated, it gives CASRDPWTEAFF. The chain has TRBV11-2 and TRBJ1-1; D is unclear. Germline V gene sequence: CDR1 SGHAT, CDR2 FQNNGV. CDR3 size: 12 residues. Trimming took off 6 bases at V and 8 bases at J, with 13 bases between the two ends.

The CDR3: CSVEGGGYTF. Written as DNA, the CDR3 is TGCAGCGTTGAGGGTGGAGGCTACACCTTC. The chain joins TRBV29-1 to TRBJ1-2; D uncertain. There are 10 residues in the CDR3. Germline V gene sequence: CDR1 SQVTM, CDR2 ANQGSEA. Trimming stripped 3 bases from V and 8 bases from J, with 7 bases between.

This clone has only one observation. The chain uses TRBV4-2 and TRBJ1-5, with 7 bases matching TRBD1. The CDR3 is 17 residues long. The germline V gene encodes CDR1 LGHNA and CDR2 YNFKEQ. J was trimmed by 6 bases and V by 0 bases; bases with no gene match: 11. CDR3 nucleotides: TGTGCCAGCAGCCAAGAAGGGCAGGGACAGTATAGTCAGCCCCAGCATTTT. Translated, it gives CASSQEGQGQYSQPQHF.

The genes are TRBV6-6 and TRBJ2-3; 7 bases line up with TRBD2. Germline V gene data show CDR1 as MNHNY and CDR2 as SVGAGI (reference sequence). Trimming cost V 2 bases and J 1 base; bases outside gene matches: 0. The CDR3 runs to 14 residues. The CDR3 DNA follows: TGTGCCAGCAGTTACGGGAGGGGCACAGATACGCAGTATTTT. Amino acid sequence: CASSYGRGTDTQYF.